Listed below are T cell receptor beta chains from one sample, sequenced in a study of siplizumab effects on memory and regulatory T cells. The protocol was immunoSEQ multiplex PCR, while the TCRdb copy is restricted to in-frame clones and leaves out a portion. The sample consists of tens of thousands of clones, 95% to 98% of them appearing once. The source material was naive CD4+ T cells sorted from blood. Receptors were obtained from a human donor in good health. The CDR3 runs from the conserved cysteine through the conserved F or W. The D gene is left open where the match is weak. Clone sizes are given selectively: once, few, many, or a class where the clone is expanded.

j_call | d_call | cdr3_length | clone_size | v_call | cdr3_aa
TRBJ2-1 | TRBD1 | 16 | - | TRBV5-1 | CASSLSSGQGYNEQFF
TRBJ2-1 | - | 15 | - | TRBV21-1 | CASSNRREWDNEQFF
TRBJ2-3 | - | 12 | once | TRBV6-1 | CAISLWGDTQYF
TRBJ1-3 | - | 8 | - | TRBV5-1 | CASSEIYF
TRBJ2-1 | - | 15 | - | TRBV5-5 | CASTFLQGSYNEQFF
TRBJ1-2 | - | 13 | - | TRBV5-4 | CASSKQSTGGYTF
TRBJ1-1 | - | 15 | once | TRBV19 | CASSIDQGRSTEAFF
TRBJ2-5 | - | 14 | - | TRBV7-9 | CASSARLSQETQYF
TRBJ1-3 | - | 16 | - | TRBV5-1 | CASSLNAGAAGNTIYF
TRBJ2-3 | TRBD1 | 17 | - | TRBV25-1 | CASGLGTGGLGTDTQYF
TRBJ1-3 | - | 14 | once | TRBV5-8 | CASSLGVSGNTIYF
TRBJ2-5 | - | 11 | once | TRBV20-1 | CSAVTQETQYF
TRBJ1-2 | - | 17 | - | TRBV5-1 | CASSLAPGTGENYGYTF
TRBJ2-7 | - | 14 | - | TRBV6-1 | CASRGGWSSYEQYF
TRBJ2-7 | - | 15 | - | TRBV7-2 | CASSLVRGDSYEQYF
TRBJ2-6 | - | 16 | - | TRBV9 | CASSQGRASGANVLTF
TRBJ2-4 | - | 13 | - | TRBV6-5 | CASSYGGLDIQYF
TRBJ2-1 | - | 12 | once | TRBV5-8 | CASSRNTNEQFF
TRBJ2-7 | - | 10 | - | TRBV25-1 | CASREYEQYF
TRBJ2-5 | TRBD2 | 19 | - | TRBV11-2 | CASSLGTSASFDLRETQYF
TRBJ1-1 | TRBD1 | 16 | - | TRBV19 | CASSMGTGGIRTEAFF
TRBJ2-4 | - | 12 | - | TRBV5-1 | CASSRGSNIQYF
TRBJ1-1 | - | 13 | - | TRBV18 | CASSPGLNTEAFF
TRBJ2-5 | - | 14 | - | TRBV7-2 | CASSLTGPRETQYF
TRBJ2-2 | - | 14 | - | TRBV2 | CASRGDIEAGELFF
TRBJ2-3 | - | 16 | - | TRBV14 | CASSQVAGALTDTQYF
TRBJ2-3 | - | 17 | - | TRBV7-9 | CASSARPTGPSTDTQYF